A selection of T cell receptor beta chains follows, all from one sample in a study of blood T cell repertoires in COVID-19. The data were produced by immunoSEQ multiplex PCR, yet TCRdb's version contains in-frame clones alone and is incomplete. The data show approximately 50,000 clones, with about 85% seen just once and 5.5% to 7.5% held by the top ten. Material for sequencing was peripheral blood. All receptors come from a man in his sixties with acute or convalescent COVID-19. Both conserved end residues are part of each CDR3. The D gene is left open where the match is weak. Only part of the rows carry a size: once, few, many, or a class if the clone is expanded.

V gene	clone size	J gene	D gene	CDR3 DNA	CDR3 protein
TRBV5-1	.	TRBJ1-5	.	TGCGCCAGCAGCCCCGGGACAAGCAATCAGCCCCAGCATTTT	CASSPGTSNQPQHF
TRBV27	.	TRBJ1-5	.	TGTGCCAGCAGTGTAGGAAAACAGGGAACTCAGCCCCAGCATTTT	CASSVGKQGTQPQHF
TRBV28	.	TRBJ1-2	TRBD1	TGTGCCAGCAGTTCCCCCACACAGGGGCACTATGGCTACACCTTC	CASSSPTQGHYGYTF
TRBV19	.	TRBJ1-2	TRBD1	TGTGCCAGTAGTAACCGGGACAGGGCCCTGATCACCTTC	CASSNRDRALITF
TRBV10-3	.	TRBJ2-2	.	TGTGCCATCAGTGAAATGACAGGGAACACCGGGGAGCTGTTTTTT	CAISEMTGNTGELFF
TRBV28	.	TRBJ1-4	.	TGTGCCAGCAGTTGGCGGGCAACTAATGAAAAACTGTTTTTT	CASSWRATNEKLFF
TRBV7-9	.	TRBJ2-2	TRBD2	TGTGCCAGCAGTGAAATAGCGGGAGGGTTTCCCGGGGAGCTGTTTTTT	CASSEIAGGFPGELFF
TRBV27	.	TRBJ2-1	TRBD1	TGTGCCAGCAGTTTATCGACCCCCGGACAGGGTTACAATGAGCAGTTCTTC	CASSLSTPGQGYNEQFF
TRBV7-9	.	TRBJ2-7	.	TGTGCCAGCAGTTTTAGGACGGGCGGGGAGCAGTACTTC	CASSFRTGGEQYF
TRBV21-1	.	TRBJ2-6	.	TGTGCCAGCAGCAAAGGCCGATCCCCAGTAACAACAGACAGGGAGGTGGCGGGGGCCAACGTCCTGACTTTC	CASSKGRSPVTTDREVAGANVLTF
TRBV2	few	TRBJ2-3	TRBD1	TGTGCCAGCAGTGGCCGGGACAGGGGAACAGATACGCAGTATTTT	CASSGRDRGTDTQYF
TRBV28	.	TRBJ1-1	.	TGTGCCAGCAGTTTAATAGGGGCAGGGACTGAAGCTTTCTTT	CASSLIGAGTEAFF